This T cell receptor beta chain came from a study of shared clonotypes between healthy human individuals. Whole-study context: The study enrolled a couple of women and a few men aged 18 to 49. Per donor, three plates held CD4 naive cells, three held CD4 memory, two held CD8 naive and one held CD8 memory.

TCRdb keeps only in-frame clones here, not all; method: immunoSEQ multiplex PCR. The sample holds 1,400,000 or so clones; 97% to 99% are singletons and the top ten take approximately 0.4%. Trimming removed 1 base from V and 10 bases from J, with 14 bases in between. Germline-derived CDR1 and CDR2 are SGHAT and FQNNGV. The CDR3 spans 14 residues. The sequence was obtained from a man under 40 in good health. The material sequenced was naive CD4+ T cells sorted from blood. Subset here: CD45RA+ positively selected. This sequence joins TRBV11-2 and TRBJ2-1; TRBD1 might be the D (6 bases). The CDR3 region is CASSLGGTLQEQFF. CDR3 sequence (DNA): TGTGCCAGCAGCTTAGGGGGGACACTTCAGGAGCAGTTCTTC.